The TCR beta chain under discussion was sequenced for a study of T-cell memory formation after mild COVID-19. With respect to this clonotype: What it binds is unknown.

TCRalpha and TCRbeta libraries used 5'RACE with constant-segment primers and UMIs. TCRdb used MiXCR to reprocess the 5' RACE reads, holding one entry per CDR3 protein. The sample includes about 340,000 distinct CDR3 sequences, roughly an eighth seen only once; the top ten take around 22%. Germline CDR1 is SEHNR and CDR2 is FQNEAQ (reference sequence). Trimming stripped 5 bases from V and 3 bases from J, with 13 bases between. This CDR3 has 14 residues. The study's findings and limits: Still unconfirmed is whether the second-wave clones peaking on day 37 recognized SARS-CoV-2.

The sequence came from a man between 18 and 35 years old who had mild COVID-19 (a few samples of this study predate the infection). Cell type and time point are not known. This rearrangement joins TRBV7-9 to TRBJ2-5, with D perhaps matching TRBD1 (5 bases). Sequencing used PBMCs or a T cell subset sorted from them (not recorded which). CDR3 sequence (DNA): TGTGCCAGCAGCCCTACGACAGAAAAAGAGACCCAGTACTTC. Translation: CASSPTTEKETQYF.